This T cell receptor beta chain was recorded in a study of blood T cell repertoires in COVID-19. Some clones are missing from TCRdb's copy, which holds only in-frame ones; the method was immunoSEQ multiplex PCR. The sample records 210,000 or so clones, around 90% being singletons. Trimming left V 9 bases short and J 0 bases short, with 11 bases between. The CDR3 has 14 residues. Sequencing was performed on peripheral blood. The TCR sequence derives from a young man with active or convalescent COVID-19. The chain links TRBV23-1 to TRBJ1-4, with D perhaps TRBD1 (6 bases). TRBV23-1 is designated an ORF whose function remains uncertain. CDR3 DNA sequence: TGCGCCAGGGGGACATCTGCAACTAATGAAAAACTGTTTTTT. Amino acid sequence: CARGTSATNEKLFF.